This paragraph reports one TCR beta chain. Its antigen is unidentified. The sample contains more than one DNA sequence encoding this CDR3. This CDR3 comprises 14 residues. Germline CDR1 SEHNR, CDR2 FQNEAQ (reference sequence). V was trimmed by 0 bases and J by 0 bases, leaving 4 bases between them. Repertoires were generated with immunoSEQ multiplex PCR, while TCRdb's copy carries only in-frame clones and drops some. The profile shows 30,000 to 40,000 clones, about four fifths of them singletons. This record comes from a study of OX40 agonist ivuxolimab in advanced cancers. Study-wide background: There were three patients with partial responses, one having hepatocellular carcinoma and two cutaneous melanoma. General study results and limits: Individuals who were partial responders at 0.1-3.0 mg/kg had clonal expansion that ranked among the lowest.

Prior autoimmune disease or systemic immunosuppression barred patients. Blood samples were obtained at baseline, cycle 4 day 1, and cycle 7 day 1. The chain has TRBV7-9 and TRBJ2-3; D is unclear. The sample was CD4+ or CD8+ T cells sorted from blood, taken in a trial of the OX40 agonist ivuxolimab. This TCR derives from an adult with an advanced solid tumor such as melanoma, head and neck, liver or kidney cancer. For the CDR3, the DNA is TGTGCCAGCAGCTTAGCGAGGAGCACAGATACGCAGTATTTT. It codes for CASSLARSTDTQYF.